The next 29 T cell receptor beta chains were all read from a single sample in a study of blood T cell repertoires in COVID-19. Method: immunoSEQ multiplex PCR; TCRdb's copy keeps in-frame clones and lacks some. The sample records 55,000 to 75,000 clones, 79% being singletons. What was sequenced was peripheral blood. All receptors derive from a man aged 55 to 70 with acute or convalescent COVID-19.

The chain links TRBV5-4 to TRBJ2-3, with 7 bases that match TRBD1. The V gene's germline CDR1 is SGHNT and CDR2 YYREEE (reference sequence). The length of the CDR3 is 15 residues. V shed 3 bases, J shed 2 bases, and the junction held 6 bases outside the gene matches. CDR3 nucleotides: TGTGCCAGCAGCTCGACAGGGTCATACACAGATACGCAGTATTTT. The encoded protein is CASSSTGSYTDTQYF.

Remarks on this clone: A junction end diverges from the germline sequence, so it may reflect a read error. CDR3 DNA: TGTGCTAGCAGCTTAGGAAATACACCAGATACGCAGTATTTT. Translated: CASSLGNTPDTQYF. The chain is built from TRBV7-7 and TRBJ2-3; D remains unclear. CDR1 and CDR2 from the germline V gene are SSHAT and FNYEAQ (reference sequence). The CDR3 covers 14 residues.

The chain carries TRBV3-1 (or the pseudogene TRBV3-2) and TRBJ2-7, with 10 bases lining up with TRBD1. Germline values: CDR1 LGHDT, CDR2 YNNKEL (reference sequence). CDR3 length: 18 amino acids. Trimming cost V 5 bases and J 7 bases; bases outside gene matches: 20. CDR3 loop: CASSGRDRGSLDPREQYF. CDR3 sequence (DNA): TGTGCCAGCAGCGGCCGGGACAGGGGCTCCTTAGATCCGAGGGAGCAGTACTTC.

The genes are TRBV18 and TRBJ2-5, with D tentatively TRBD1 (9 bases). The CDR3 runs to 17 residues. Trimming stripped 5 bases from V and 1 base from J, with 20 bases between. CDR1 and CDR2 from the germline V gene are KGHSH and LQKENI. Here the CDR3 DNA reads TGTGCCAGCTCATCGGGGGGGACAGGGACGATCCAAGAGACCCAGTACTTC. It encodes CASSSGGTGTIQETQYF.

This chain links TRBV28 with TRBJ1-5; perhaps TRBD1 as D (5 bases). The V end lost 2 bases, the J end lost 0 bases, and 14 bases lay between the germline ends. This CDR3 region has 17 residues. The germline V gene encodes CDR1 MDHEN and CDR2 SYDVKM. The CDR3 nucleotides read TGTGCCAGCAGTTTAGTAGTGGGGGGGTATAGCAATCAGCCCCAGCATTTT. It is translated as CASSLVVGGYSNQPQHF. The variable domain in full, with the rest retrieved from reference TRBV28 and TRBJ1-5, is DVKVTQSSRYLVKRTGEKVFLECVQDMDHENMFWYRQDPGLGLRLIYFSYDVKMKEKGDIPEGYSVSREKKERFSLILESASTNQTSMYLCASSLVVGGYSNQPQHFGDGTRLSIL.

The CDR3 here is CARRDNRGKNTEAFF. CDR3 in DNA: TGTGCCAGAAGGGATAACAGGGGGAAGAACACTGAAGCTTTCTTT. The chain combines TRBV5-3 with TRBJ1-1, with 8 bases fitting TRBD1. TRBV5-3 is an open reading frame whose function is uncertain. V dropped 5 bases and J dropped 1; count of bases not matched to a gene: 7. The CDR3 consists of 15 residues.

The V call is TRBV7-8, the J call TRBJ2-6; D unclear. The CDR3 totals 15 residues. CDR1 is SGHVS, CDR2 FQNEAQ, per germline. V was pared by 1 base and J by 0 bases, with 4 bases between. CDR3 nucleotides: TGTGCCAGCAGCTTAGGGAGCTCTGGGGCCAACGTCCTGACTTTC. This gives the protein CASSLGSSGANVLTF.

This rearrangement joins TRBV4-2 to TRBJ1-1; maybe TRBD1 (5 bases). The V gene's germline CDR1 is LGHNA and CDR2 YNFKEQ. V lost 0 bases and J 3 bases, leaving 14 bases between the germline ends. The length of the CDR3 is 16 residues. The CDR3 region is CASSQEGTPGDTEAFF. DNA of the CDR3: TGTGCCAGCAGCCAAGAGGGGACGCCGGGGGACACTGAAGCTTTCTTT.

The chain couples TRBV6-5 to TRBJ2-1; possibly TRBD1 for D (5 bases). The V and J ends lost 8 bases and 0 bases respectively, with 14 bases between them. Germline values: CDR1 MNHEY, CDR2 SVGAGI. The CDR3 covers 15 residues. CDR3 coding DNA: TGTGCCAGCCTTCTGACAGTAAGCTCCTACAATGAGCAGTTCTTC. Encoded protein: CASLLTVSSYNEQFF.

This sequence joins TRBV19 and TRBJ2-1; 10 bases match TRBD2. The germline CDR1 and CDR2 sequences are LNHDA and SQIVND (reference sequence). The CDR3 has 19 amino acids. V lost 3 bases to trimming and J lost 2 bases; unmatched junction nucleotides: 13. In DNA form, the CDR3 reads TGTGCCAGTAGTATGGGGGGGCTAGCGGGAGTTTGGGCCTACAATGAGCAGTTCTTC. It encodes CASSMGGLAGVWAYNEQFF.

This clone was seen ten or more times. This rearrangement joins TRBV3-1 (or the pseudogene TRBV3-2) to TRBJ1-2; no definite D call. V was trimmed by 6 bases and J by 0 bases, leaving 17 bases between them. Germline CDR1 is LGHDT and CDR2 is YNNKEL (reference sequence). The CDR3 is 16 residues long. The CDR3 region is CASRQSGLQSNYGYTF. CDR3 coding DNA: TGTGCCAGCAGACAATCCGGACTGCAGTCTAACTATGGCTACACCTTC.

This clone was recorded only once. The CDR3 region is CASSLAGWGTGEEKLFF. The CDR3 nucleotides are TGTGCCAGCAGCTTAGCAGGTTGGGGGACAGGGGAAGAAAAACTGTTTTTT. J is TRBJ1-4 and V is TRBV7-2, with TRBD1 matching 10 bases. The V and J ends lost 0 bases and 8 bases, in that order; junction bases with no gene match: 9. This CDR3 region has 17 residues. From germline, CDR1 is SGHTA and CDR2 FQGNSA.

This sequence joins TRBV7-2 and TRBJ2-4; possibly TRBD2 for D (5 bases). This CDR3 is built from 14 residues. The V and J ends lost 1 base and 6 bases respectively, with 10 bases between them. Germline CDR1 SGHTA, CDR2 FQGNSA. The CDR3 here is CASSLGPRGNIQYF. The CDR3 DNA reads as TGTGCCAGCAGCTTAGGTCCCCGGGGAAACATTCAGTACTTC.

The gene calls are TRBV6-5 and TRBJ1-1; a possible D gene is TRBD1 (5 bases). V was cut by 8 bases and J by 3 bases, with 16 bases left in between. The germline V gene has CDR1 MNHEY and CDR2 SVGAGI. This CDR3 is built from 14 residues. CDR3 residues: CASLPPWGDTEAFF. CDR3 in DNA: TGTGCCAGCTTACCCCCTTGGGGGGACACTGAAGCTTTCTTT.

The rearrangement joins TRBV19 to TRBJ1-5; a weak D match, TRBD1 (5 bases). Trimming removed 3 bases at V and 7 bases at J, with 16 bases between. Germline V gives CDR1 LNHDA, CDR2 SQIVND (reference sequence). The CDR3 runs 15 residues. CDR3 in DNA: TGTGCCAGTAGTATTTCGACAGCTAGAAGACAGCCCCAGCATTTT. Its protein is CASSISTARRQPQHF.

This chain joins TRBV24-1 and TRBJ2-1; no definite D call. CDR1 and CDR2 (germline): KGHDR, SFDVKD. V was clipped by 0 bases and J by 9 bases, with 5 bases between them. The CDR3 sequence is 12 residues long. CDR3 protein: CATSDLSGEQFF. The CDR3 DNA reads TGTGCCACCAGTGATTTGTCGGGTGAGCAGTTCTTC.

The chain couples TRBV7-2 to TRBJ2-4; D possibly corresponds to TRBD1 (5 bases). Germline values: CDR1 SGHTA, CDR2 FQGNSA. This CDR3 contains 14 residues. V was cut by 5 bases and J by 6 bases, with 14 bases left in between. CDR3 sequence reads: CASSPGHSINIQYF. CDR3 DNA sequence: TGTGCCAGCAGCCCTGGACACTCCATAAACATTCAGTACTTC.

The V call is TRBV18, the J call TRBJ1-1; no clear D. The CDR3 totals 14 residues. V lost 2 bases and J 4 bases, leaving 11 bases between the germline ends. From germline, CDR1 is KGHSH and CDR2 LQKENI. The CDR3 here is CASSPKMEVTEAFF. The DNA for the CDR3 is TGTGCCAGCTCACCAAAAATGGAGGTCACTGAAGCTTTCTTT.

The chain couples TRBV19 to TRBJ2-3; 7 positions match TRBD2. This CDR3 has 15 residues. Trimming removed 5 bases from V and 3 bases from J; junction bases left unmatched: 8. Per the germline V gene, CDR1 is LNHDA and CDR2 is SQIVND (reference sequence). This chain's CDR3 is CASSPPGRGTDTQYF. CDR3 in DNA: TGTGCCAGTAGTCCGCCCGGGCGGGGGACAGATACGCAGTATTTT.

A few counts support this clone. CDR3 region: CATKGQGREKLFF. CDR3 DNA: TGTGCCACCAAAGGACAGGGAAGGGAAAAACTGTTTTTT. This rearrangement joins TRBV25-1 to TRBJ1-4, with 8 bases that match TRBD1. J was trimmed by 8 bases and V by 10 bases; bases with no gene match: 9. Germline CDR1 MGHDK, CDR2 SYGVNS. This CDR3 region has 13 residues.

This clone was counted once. This sequence joins TRBV9 and TRBJ1-5; 8 bases are shared with TRBD1. The CDR3 sequence is 14 residues long. Germline CDR1 reads SGDLS; CDR2 reads YYNGEE. V shed 0 bases and J 4 bases; nucleotides not matched to a gene: 0. The CDR3 is CASSVGTGNQPQHF. In nucleotides, the CDR3 is TGTGCCAGCAGCGTAGGGACAGGGAATCAGCCCCAGCATTTT.

The V call is TRBV10-3, the J call TRBJ2-5; D is unresolved. CDR1 and CDR2 (germline): ENHRY, SYGVKD. This CDR3 comprises 14 residues. V was pared by 0 bases and J by 2 bases, with 7 bases between. The CDR3 reads CAISESKRQETQYF. The CDR3 DNA reads TGTGCCATCAGTGAGTCTAAGAGGCAAGAGACCCAGTACTTC.

The genes are TRBV2 and TRBJ1-4; D uncertain. This CDR3 region has 14 residues. The ends were cut back, 7 bases at V and 5 bases at J, with 14 bases in the middle. Looked up from germline, CDR1 is SNHLY and CDR2 is FYNNEI. This chain's CDR3 is CASKYGETNEKLFF. DNA of the CDR3: TGTGCCAGCAAATACGGGGAAACAAATGAAAAACTGTTTTTT.

This clone was counted once. This chain connects TRBV11-2 to TRBJ2-5; D call uncertain. Germline loops: CDR1 SGHAT, CDR2 FQNNGV. Trimming removed 0 bases at V and 7 bases at J, with 12 bases between. The CDR3 has 14 residues. The CDR3 region is CASSLDYSLGTQYF. For the CDR3, the DNA is TGTGCCAGCAGCTTAGATTACAGTTTAGGGACCCAGTACTTC.

The sample holds one count of this clone. V gene TRBV7-9 combines with J gene TRBJ1-2; D uncertain. The germline V gene encodes CDR1 SEHNR and CDR2 FQNEAQ (reference sequence). The germline V and J ends were trimmed by 1 base and 3 bases, with 12 bases remaining between them. The CDR3 totals 15 residues. The CDR3 loop is CASSLEAPRYYGYTF. As DNA, the CDR3 is TGTGCCAGCAGCTTAGAGGCACCTAGGTACTATGGCTACACCTTC.

The V gene is TRBV19, the J gene TRBJ2-7; 9 bases are a match to TRBD2. Germline loops: CDR1 LNHDA, CDR2 SQIVND (reference sequence). This CDR3 has 14 amino acids. V lost 4 bases, J lost 0 bases, and 1 base stayed unmatched. CDR3 nucleotide sequence: TGTGCCAGTAGTAAGGGACTAGCCTCCTACGAGCAGTACTTC. It codes for CASSKGLASYEQYF.

This clone was observed a single time. V is TRBV2 and J is TRBJ2-5, with D possibly being TRBD1 (5 bases). In germline, CDR1 is SNHLY, CDR2 FYNNEI. Trimming removed 7 bases at V and 2 bases at J, with 8 bases between. The CDR3 spans 12 residues. CDR3 region: CASKGPQETQYF. CDR3 nucleotide sequence: TGTGCCAGCAAGGGGCCTCAAGAGACCCAGTACTTC.

This clone was detected a few times. J is TRBJ2-7 and V is TRBV18; 9 positions match TRBD1. The V and J ends lost 3 bases and 3 bases, in that order; junction bases with no gene match: 3. The CDR3 is 14 amino acids. From germline, CDR1 is KGHSH and CDR2 LQKENI. DNA for the CDR3: TGTGCCAGCTCACCGAAGACAGGGGGCTACGAGCAGTACTTC. Translated: CASSPKTGGYEQYF.

The gene calls are TRBV19 and TRBJ2-7; 8 bases fit TRBD1. The CDR3 sequence is 16 residues long. The germline V gene encodes CDR1 LNHDA and CDR2 SQIVND (reference sequence). Trimming at V came to 5 bases and at J to 5 bases, leaving 14 bases not matched to a gene. CDR3 nucleotide sequence: TGTGCCAGTAGTCACCCCTCCGGGACAGGCGTCAACGAGCAGTACTTC. Its translation is CASSHPSGTGVNEQYF.